This TCR beta chain is from a study of CD4 T cells in relation to SARS-CoV-2 and coronaviruses. Notes on the study in general: This crossreactivity analysis covered spike protein alone, no other viral proteins. About 64% of donors had memory CD4+ clonotypes crossrecognizing SARS-CoV-2 and common cold coronavirus spike.

Naive and memory CD4+ T cell DNA was deep-sequenced without culture. The protocol was immunoSEQ multiplex PCR, while the TCRdb copy is restricted to in-frame clones and leaves out a portion. The table includes about 65,000 clones, about 87% detected once. This clone was recorded once. Its antigen is unidentified. The unexposed donors gave CD4+ T cells in about 2011-2018, prior to COVID-19. The TCR comes from a human donor in good health. The sample taken for sequencing was memory CD4+ T cells from PBMCs.

The CDR3 DNA is TGTGCCAGCAGCTTAAGAGCGGCTAGCGGGTTTGTCACAGATACGCAGTATTTT. Its translation: CASSLRAASGFVTDTQYF. V and J are TRBV7-3 and TRBJ2-3; 8 bases are a match to TRBD2. The trim removed 1 base at V and 2 bases at J, leaving 11 bases unmatched. The CDR3 is made up of 18 amino acids. The V gene's germline CDR1 is SGHTA and CDR2 FQGTGA. Drawing the rest from reference TRBV7-3 and TRBJ2-3, the complete variable domain is GAGVSQTPSNKVTEKGKYVELRCDPISGHTALYWYRQSLGQGPEFLIYFQGTGAADDSGLPNDRFFAVRPEGSVSTLKIQRTERGDSAVYLCASSLRAASGFVTDTQYFGPGTRLTVL.